This TCR beta chain was sequenced for a study of T cell responses to AZD1222 COVID-19 vaccine. Whole-study context: Combined were second doses at about 4 or about 12 weeks. The study's findings and limits: The sample set comprised mostly white British donors with more females, and clonal diversity was possibly underestimated. A rise in Spike-specific TCR breadth and depth followed two AZD1222 doses.

With respect to this clone: Antigen: not known.

Germline V gives CDR1 SNHLY, CDR2 FYNNEI. The CDR3 consists of 13 residues. Between the trimmed V and J ends, which lost 5 bases and 1 base, there was a span of 8 bases. The repertoire was sequenced with immunoSEQ multiplex PCR; TCRdb's copy has only in-frame clones and lacks some. Among over 120,000 clones listed, about 93% were seen once. V gene TRBV2 combines with J gene TRBJ2-5; D is undetermined. Here the sequenced sample was peripheral blood, taken on day 0 of AZD1222 vaccination. The source of this sequence is an adult in good health. The CDR3 loop reads CASSLSVQETQYF. The CDR3 bases are TGTGCCAGCAGTCTGTCGGTCCAAGAGACCCAGTACTTC.